The next 2 T cell receptor beta chains were all read from a single sample in a study of cytomegalovirus exposure and HLA in healthy donors. The PCR was carried out with 60 Vbeta primers and 13 Jbeta primers. The table came from immunoSEQ multiplex PCR; TCRdb's copy has only in-frame clones and leaves some out. The table has around 230,000 clones, roughly 80% seen once. The sample taken for sequencing was PBMCs. The receptors here all came from a man between 40 and 49 years old in good health and CMV-seropositive.

The rearrangement links TRBV10-3 to TRBJ2-7, with 7 bases that match TRBD1. The ends lost 10 bases at V and 0 bases at J; junction bases unmatched: 12. The CDR3 is 15 residues long. The germline gives CDR1 ENHRY, CDR2 SYGVKD. The chain's CDR3 is CATASGTAISYEQYV. The CDR3 coding sequence is TGTGCCACCGCAAGTGGGACAGCAATCTCCTACGAGCAGTACGTC.

The V call is TRBV6-5, the J call TRBJ1-3; D is ambiguous. This CDR3 is built from 13 residues. Germline lookup yields CDR1 MNHEY and CDR2 SVGAGI. V gave up 0 bases and J gave up 4 bases, with 4 bases separating them. CDR3 loop: CASSYSLGNTIYF. The CDR3 bases are TGTGCCAGCAGTTACTCGTTAGGAAACACCATATATTTT.